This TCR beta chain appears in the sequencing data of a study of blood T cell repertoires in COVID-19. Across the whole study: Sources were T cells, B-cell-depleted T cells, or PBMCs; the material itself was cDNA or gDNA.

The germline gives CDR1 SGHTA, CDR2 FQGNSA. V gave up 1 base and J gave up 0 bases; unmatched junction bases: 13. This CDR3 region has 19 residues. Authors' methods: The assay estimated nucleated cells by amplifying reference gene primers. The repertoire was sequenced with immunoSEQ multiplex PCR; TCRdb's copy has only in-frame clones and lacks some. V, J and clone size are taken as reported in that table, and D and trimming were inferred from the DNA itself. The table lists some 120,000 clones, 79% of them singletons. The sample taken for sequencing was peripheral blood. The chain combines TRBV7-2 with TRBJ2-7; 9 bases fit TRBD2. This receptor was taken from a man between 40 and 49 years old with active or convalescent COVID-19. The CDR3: CASSLVGAGGFSSSYEQYF. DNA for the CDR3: TGTGCCAGCAGCTTAGTGGGAGCGGGGGGATTTTCGAGCTCCTACGAGCAGTACTTC.